The sample holds one count of the clone carrying this T cell receptor (beta chain). These data belong to a study of blood T cell repertoires in COVID-19. Study summary: T cells, B-cell-depleted T cells, or PBMCs supplied cDNA or gDNA.

With 4 bases clipped from V and 7 bases from J, the junction kept 0 bases outside the gene matches. The CDR3 spans 11 residues. Germline assignment: CDR1 SGHTA and CDR2 FQGTGA. Sequenced by immunoSEQ multiplex PCR; TCRdb stores in-frame clones only, minus some. The profile shows roughly 410,000 clones, 75% to 90% of them singletons. Seattle's cohort entered during active infection and was followed longitudinally. Sequencing was done on a sample of peripheral blood. The TCR comes from a woman aged 40 to 50 with COVID-19, enrolled during active disease. The rearrangement links TRBV7-3 to TRBJ1-1, with 7 bases identical to TRBD1. The CDR3 DNA follows: TGTGCCAGCAGCTCAGGGGGTGAAGCTTTCTTT. Its translation: CASSSGGEAFF.